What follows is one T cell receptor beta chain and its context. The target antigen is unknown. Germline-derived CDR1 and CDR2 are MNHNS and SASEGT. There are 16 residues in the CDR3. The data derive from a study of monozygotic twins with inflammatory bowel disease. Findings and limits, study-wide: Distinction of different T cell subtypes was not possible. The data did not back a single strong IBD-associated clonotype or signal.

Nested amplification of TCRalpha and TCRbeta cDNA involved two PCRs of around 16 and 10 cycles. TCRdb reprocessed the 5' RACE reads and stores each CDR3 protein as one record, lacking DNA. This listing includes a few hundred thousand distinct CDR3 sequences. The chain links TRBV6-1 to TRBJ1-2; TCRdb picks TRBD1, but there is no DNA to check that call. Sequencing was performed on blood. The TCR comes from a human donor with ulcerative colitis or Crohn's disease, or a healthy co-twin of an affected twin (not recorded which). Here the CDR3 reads CASSPWTGGKNYGYTF.